A selection of T cell receptor beta chains follows, all from one sample in a study of early T cells in non-severe SARS-CoV-2 infection. TCRdb recomputed calls from the 5' RACE reads with MiXCR, one row per CDR3 protein. The sample contains 50,000 to 60,000 distinct CDR3 sequences, approximately 10% of which appear only once. Input material: whole blood. The receptors were sampled from an adult who was a healthcare worker with PCR-confirmed SARS-CoV-2 infection or an uninfected control (not recorded which). Both conserved end residues are part of each CDR3. The order of the fields is V gene, J gene, CDR3 length, D gene, clone size, CDR3 protein, CDR3 DNA. The D gene is left open where the match is weak. The size field is filled for only some rows; it gives once, few, many or a size class.

TRBV5-1	TRBJ1-1	13	-	-	CASSFLGSPEAFF	TGTGCCAGCAGCTTTCTAGGGTCCCCTGAAGCTTTCTTT
TRBV28	TRBJ1-4	12	TRBD1	-	CATQQGTEKLFF	TGTGCCACCCAACAGGGGACTGAAAAACTGTTTTTT
TRBV20-1	TRBJ1-2	10	-	-	CSASHYGYTF	TGCAGTGCTAGCCACTATGGCTACACCTTC
TRBV5-6	TRBJ2-1	13	-	many	CASSLAGPPRQFF	TGTGCCAGCAGCTTGGCCGGACCCCCAAGGCAGTTCTTC
TRBV6-2/TRBV6-3	TRBJ2-3	13	TRBD1	few	CASNGQGPDTQYF	TGTGCCAGCAACGGACAGGGCCCAGATACGCAGTATTTT
TRBV5-1	TRBJ2-7	11	-	few	CASGISNEQYF	TGCGCCAGCGGAATTTCGAACGAGCAGTACTTC
TRBV7-9	TRBJ2-7	19	TRBD2	few	CASSQGTSGGHSPGNEQYF	TGTGCCAGCAGCCAAGGGACTAGCGGGGGGCACTCGCCCGGGAACGAGCAGTACTTC
TRBV29-1	TRBJ1-1	13	-	-	CSVAWGGYTEAFF	TGCAGCGTTGCTTGGGGGGGATATACTGAAGCTTTCTTT
TRBV18	TRBJ2-1	15	TRBD1	many	CASSRGGGSYNEQFF	TGTGCCAGCTCAAGAGGGGGCGGCTCCTACAATGAGCAGTTCTTC
TRBV9	TRBJ2-3	15	-	-	CASSVEEGRTDTQYF	TGTGCCAGCAGCGTAGAAGAGGGACGCACAGATACGCAGTATTTT
TRBV6-5	TRBJ1-2	14	-	many	CASSSWGERYGYTF	TGTGCCAGCAGTTCCTGGGGGGAACGCTATGGCTACACCTTC
TRBV10-1	TRBJ1-1	14	TRBD1	many	CASSRTGDEPEAFF	TGCGCCAGCAGCCGGACAGGGGATGAACCTGAAGCTTTCTTT
TRBV9	TRBJ2-1	15	TRBD2	-	CASSVGTRGYNEQFF	TGTGCCAGCAGCGTCGGGACTAGGGGCTACAATGAGCAGTTCTTC
TRBV30	TRBJ2-1	16	-	-	CAWSRGLSSSYNEQFF	TGTGCCTGGAGTAGAGGACTTTCGAGCTCCTACAATGAGCAGTTCTTC
TRBV6-6	TRBJ2-7	13	-	-	CASTQVSSYEQYF	TGTGCCAGCACCCAGGTATCCTCCTACGAGCAGTACTTC
TRBV20-1	TRBJ2-1	14	-	-	CSASGERGVNEQFF	TGCAGTGCTAGCGGGGAGAGAGGGGTCAATGAGCAGTTCTTC
TRBV6-6	TRBJ2-2	14	-	-	CASRVSADTGELFF	TGTGCCAGCAGGGTCAGCGCTGACACCGGGGAGCTGTTTTTT
TRBV12-3/TRBV12-4	TRBJ1-5	15	-	-	CASSLEGGGNQPQHF	TGTGCCAGCAGTTTGGAGGGTGGGGGCAATCAGCCCCAGCATTTT
TRBV7-9	TRBJ2-3	14	-	many	CASSLDPSTDTQYF	TGTGCCAGCAGCTTAGATCCTAGCACAGATACGCAGTATTTT
TRBV10-3	TRBJ1-5	13	-	many	CATSSRDGQPQHF	TGTGCCACCTCGAGCAGGGACGGTCAGCCCCAGCATTTT
TRBV28	TRBJ2-5	12	-	-	CASSFPPETQYF	TGTGCCAGCAGTTTTCCTCCGGAGACCCAGTACTTC
TRBV29-1	TRBJ2-7	15	-	many	CSAIQATGSGYEQYF	TGCAGCGCGATACAGGCAACAGGGTCGGGATACGAGCAGTACTTC
TRBV27	TRBJ2-1	14	-	-	CASSRERAYNEQFF	TGTGCCAGCTCCCGGGAGAGAGCATACAATGAGCAGTTCTTC
TRBV28	TRBJ2-7	13	TRBD1	few	CARPGTDGYEQYF	TGTGCCAGGCCCGGGACAGACGGCTACGAGCAGTACTTC
TRBV19	TRBJ1-5	14	TRBD1	many	CASAKGQINQPQHF	TGTGCCAGCGCCAAGGGACAGATCAATCAGCCCCAGCATTTT
TRBV20-1	TRBJ2-7	12	TRBD1	-	CSAGQGMGEQYF	TGCAGTGCTGGACAGGGGATGGGCGAGCAGTACTTC
TRBV27	TRBJ1-5	13	TRBD1	many	CASRDRPNQPQHF	TGTGCCAGCAGGGACAGGCCCAATCAGCCCCAGCATTTT
TRBV11-2	TRBJ1-6	14	-	few	CASSFPGARSPLHF	TGTGCCAGCAGCTTTCCGGGGGCAAGGTCACCCCTCCACTTT
TRBV6-5	TRBJ2-1	14	TRBD1	-	CASSEQGTHGEQFF	TGTGCCAGCAGTGAACAGGGGACCCACGGTGAGCAGTTCTTC
TRBV6-5	TRBJ1-5	13	-	many	CASSGQQNQPQHF	TGTGCCAGCAGCGGACAGCAAAATCAGCCCCAGCATTTT
TRBV28	TRBJ1-1	15	-	-	CASSFAGRGDTEAFF	TGTGCCAGCAGTTTCGCCGGGCGGGGGGACACTGAAGCTTTCTTT
TRBV27	TRBJ2-7	15	TRBD1	many	CASSFSGTGGRPQYF	TGTGCCAGCAGTTTCTCCGGGACAGGGGGCCGCCCGCAGTACTTC
TRBV20-1	TRBJ2-1	14	TRBD2	few	CSARSSGMSNEQFF	TGCAGTGCTAGGTCTAGCGGGATGAGCAATGAGCAGTTCTTC
TRBV7-2	TRBJ2-1	12	-	-	CASSPRVNEQFF	TGTGCCAGCAGCCCGAGGGTCAATGAGCAGTTCTTC
TRBV11-2	TRBJ2-4	18	-	once	CASSLGVGWSLAKNIQYF	TGTGCCAGCAGCTTAGGGGTCGGTTGGTCGCTAGCCAAAAACATTCAGTACTTC
TRBV20-1	TRBJ2-7	13	-	-	CSARDQSPYEQYF	TGCAGTGCTAGAGATCAGTCCCCCTACGAGCAGTACTTC